This T cell receptor beta chain was sequenced during a study of naive and memory T cell subsets. General study results and limits: Gini index rose across naive, CM, EM and EMRA in CD4 and CD8. Activation and differentiation may alter RNA-based TCR counts.

The V gene lost 3 bases and the J gene lost 4 bases, with 15 bases spanning the gap. The CDR3 spans 15 residues. Germline assignment: CDR1 MDHEN and CDR2 SYDVKM. From the second PCR step, alpha and beta chains were amplified apart. After CD4 positive bead selection, the CD4-negative fraction gave CD8 T cells. An equimolar mix of two oligonucleotides served as the beta constant-region primer for TRBC1 and TRBC2. The ligated cDNA underwent four PCR rounds using SP2 and nested alpha and beta constant-region primers. One entry per CDR3 protein, called by TCRdb with MiXCR from the UMI-ligation and nested PCR reads. The sample carries over 100,000 distinct CDR3 sequences, roughly 36% recorded once. To note about this clonotype: The antigen remains undetermined.

The clonotype comes from a human donor in good health. What was sequenced was central memory CD4+ T cells from blood. The V and J genes are TRBV28 and TRBJ1-1; TRBD1 might be the D (6 bases). The CDR3 here is CASSLFRGQGTEAFF. The CDR3 region has the DNA TGTGCCAGCAGTTTGTTTCGGGGGCAGGGCACTGAAGCTTTCTTT.